Listed here are 4 T cell receptor beta chains from one sample, sequenced in a study of post-analysis software for immune sequencing data. Study-level results: Elevated frequency relative to controls characterized roughly 5 TRBV segments in patients, TRBV5-6, TRBV5-1 and TRBV20-1 among them.

Every TCR beta cDNA library bore unique molecular identifiers. In TCRdb, the PCR reads were re-called with MiXCR into one record per CDR3 protein. The sample has about 810,000 distinct CDR3 sequences; about 53% are singletons. No cognate antigen is known for these TCRs. Sequencing was done on a sample of blood. These receptor sequences come from a girl under 18 with multiple sclerosis.

The genes are TRBV12-3 or TRBV12-4 and TRBJ2-2; 7 bases are a match to TRBD1. The V and J ends lost 6 bases and 7 bases, in that order; junction bases with no gene match: 20. The CDR3 is made up of 18 amino acids. The CDR3 protein is CASRTTGASNFPHGELFF. CDR3 DNA sequence: TGTGCCAGCAGGACCACAGGGGCCTCCAATTTTCCCCACGGGGAGCTGTTTTTT.

This clonotype came up a few times. V is TRBV29-1 and J is TRBJ2-7, with D perhaps TRBD1 or TRBD2 (6 bases each). Deletions cut 2 bases from V and 5 bases from J, with 16 bases between. Germline CDR1 SQVTM, CDR2 ANQGSEA. This CDR3 is 14 amino acids long. CDR3 DNA sequence: TGCAGCGTTGAATCCGGAGGGGGGAGCCACGAGCAGTACTTC. It is translated as CSVESGGGSHEQYF.

This rearrangement joins TRBV6-6 to TRBJ2-3; 10 bases line up with TRBD2. CDR3 size: 14 residues. V lost 8 bases, J lost 1 base, and 3 bases stayed unmatched. The germline V gene has CDR1 MNHNY and CDR2 SVGAGI (reference sequence). In nucleotides, the CDR3 is TGTGCCAGCCAAAGCGGGGGGGGCACAGATACGCAGTATTTT. It codes for CASQSGGGTDTQYF.

The chain combines TRBV5-1 with TRBJ2-4; D is uncertain. V gave up 0 bases and J gave up 8 bases, with 9 bases separating them. There are 13 residues in the CDR3. CDR1 is SGHRS and CDR2 is YFSETQ in the germline V gene. The CDR3 is CASSLGKGDIQYF. CDR3 DNA sequence: TGCGCCAGCAGCTTGGGCAAGGGTGACATTCAGTACTTC.